Presented here are 19 T cell receptor beta chains from one specimen sequenced in a study of blood T cells in healthy people across ages. A second PCR of 7 to 11 cycles used a sample-barcoded 5' primer and a J-beta primer mix. In TCRdb, the 5' RACE reads were re-called with MiXCR into one record per CDR3 protein. The sample lists 750,000 to 950,000 distinct CDR3 sequences; 25% to 35% were seen once. The same data also went into a second study, on T cells of mothers and their children.

Material: blood. These receptors came from a woman between 35 and 50 years old in good health.

The chain joins TRBV27 to TRBJ2-6; D possibly corresponds to TRBD1 (6 bases). V was clipped by 7 bases and J by 3 bases, with 25 bases between them. Germline values: CDR1 MNHEY, CDR2 SMNVEV (reference sequence). The CDR3 has 19 residues. In DNA, the CDR3 is TGTGCCAGCACTCCAACAGGGATAAACGAACTCCTTGGGGCCAACGTCCTGACTTTC. This codes for CASTPTGINELLGANVLTF.

This clonotype was observed at least ten times. This rearrangement joins TRBV7-2 to TRBJ2-1; a possible D gene is TRBD1 (6 bases). Germline CDR1 and CDR2: SGHTA and FQGNSA. Trimming shortened V by 2 bases and J by 7 bases, and 12 bases separated the two germline ends. This CDR3 comprises 14 residues. The CDR3 loop is CASSLSTGLNEQFF. CDR3 bases: TGTGCCAGCAGCTTATCCACAGGGCTGAATGAGCAGTTCTTC.

This clonotype was counted between two and nine times. The chain links TRBV28 to TRBJ1-1; D possibly corresponds to TRBD1 (6 bases). Germline assignment: CDR1 MDHEN and CDR2 SYDVKM. The CDR3 loop spans 15 amino acids. Trimming cost V 2 bases and J 5 bases, with 15 bases left between them. The CDR3 DNA reads TGTGCCAGCAGTTTAGGGGGGCGGTGGGGAACTGAAGCTTTCTTT. Translation gives CASSLGGRWGTEAFF. Complete variable domain (other parts from reference TRBV28 and TRBJ1-1): DVKVTQSSRYLVKRTGEKVFLECVQDMDHENMFWYRQDPGLGLRLIYFSYDVKMKEKGDIPEGYSVSREKKERFSLILESASTNQTSMYLCASSLGGRWGTEAFFGQGTRLTVV.

In this sample, this clonotype turned up many times. The CDR3 coding sequence is TGTGCCAGCAGCCAAGATTTTAAGTTCGAGCAGTACTTC. This gives the protein CASSQDFKFEQYF. This chain connects TRBV3-1 to TRBJ2-7, with D uncertain. Germline lookup yields CDR1 LGHDT and CDR2 YNNKEL (reference sequence). CDR3 length: 13 amino acids. Trimming cost V 0 bases and J 6 bases, with 9 bases left between them.

The V and J genes are TRBV20-1 and TRBJ1-1, with D perhaps TRBD1 (5 bases). With 1 base removed from V and 5 bases from J, the gap between germline ends came to 14 bases. The germline V gene has CDR1 DFQATT and CDR2 SNEGSKA (reference sequence). CDR3 length: 14 amino acids. CDR3 loop: CSARVGGRMTEAFF. The CDR3 coding sequence is TGCAGTGCTAGAGTGGGGGGGAGGATGACTGAAGCTTTCTTT.

The chain joins TRBV29-1 to TRBJ2-7; D is ambiguous. V lost 4 bases, J lost 6 bases, and 13 bases lay in between. Germline assignment: CDR1 SQVTM and CDR2 ANQGSEA. The CDR3 has 12 residues. The CDR3 coding sequence is TGCAGCGTTGTGGCGGAGTCAGGCGAGCAGTACTTC. This gives the protein CSVVAESGEQYF.

In this sample, this clonotype turned up a few times. In DNA form, the CDR3 reads TGCGCCAGCAGCCGACGTAGCGGGGTCTGGGGTGAGCAGTTCTTC. It is translated as CASSRRSGVWGEQFF. The rearrangement joins TRBV5-1 to TRBJ2-1, with 8 bases lining up with TRBD2. The germline CDR1 and CDR2 sequences are SGHRS and YFSETQ. The CDR3 is 15 amino acids. Trimming cost V 4 bases and J 9 bases; bases outside gene matches: 12.

The chain employs TRBV7-2 and TRBJ1-2; 9 bases are a match to TRBD1. This CDR3 spans 12 amino acids. V was clipped by 5 bases and J by 8 bases; unmatched bases: 3. Germline-derived CDR1 and CDR2 are SGHTA and FQGNSA. The CDR3 sequence is CASSRTGEGYTF. As DNA, the CDR3 is TGTGCCAGCAGCCGGACAGGGGAAGGCTACACCTTC.

This clonotype was detected ten times or more. This sequence joins TRBV4-2 and TRBJ1-4; D gene ambiguous. V lost 4 bases and J lost 0, with 9 bases in between. The CDR3 is 15 amino acids. The V gene's germline CDR1 is LGHNA and CDR2 YNFKEQ. CDR3 protein: CASSPSGTTNEKLFF. Written as DNA, the CDR3 is TGTGCCAGCAGCCCATCCGGTACAACTAATGAAAAACTGTTTTTT.

This clonotype was counted at least ten times. This rearrangement joins TRBV7-6 to TRBJ2-7, with D hard to call. V dropped 5 bases and J dropped 7 bases, with 15 bases sitting between them. The CDR3 is made up of 13 amino acids. Germline V gene lookup returns CDR1 SGHVS and CDR2 FNYEAQ. The CDR3 nucleotides are TGTGCCAGCAGCCCCGGTCGGTCTCAAGAGCAGTACTTC. Amino acids: CASSPGRSQEQYF.

This sequence joins TRBV5-1 and TRBJ1-2; 7 bases align to TRBD1. Per germline, CDR1 SGHRS and CDR2 YFSETQ. The ends lost 3 bases at V and 4 bases at J; junction bases unmatched: 9. This CDR3 has 15 residues. The CDR3 DNA is TGCGCCAGCAGCTCCACAGGGGCTGGGGGCTATGGCTACACCTTC. Residues: CASSSTGAGGYGYTF. The entire variable domain, with the rest obtained from reference TRBV5-1 and TRBJ1-2, is as follows: KAGVTQTPRYLIKTRGQQVTLSCSPISGHRSVSWYQQTPGQGLQFLFEYFSETQRNKGNFPGRFSGRQFSNSRSEMNVSTLELGDSALYLCASSSTGAGGYGYTFGSGTRLTVV.

The chain joins TRBV6-1 to TRBJ2-5; D is ambiguous. V lost 7 bases, J lost 2 bases, and 11 bases lay in between. From germline, CDR1 is MNHNS and CDR2 SASEGT. CDR3 length equals 13 residues. CDR3 sequence reads: CASIAAEQETQYF. The CDR3 DNA is TGTGCCAGCATCGCGGCGGAGCAAGAGACCCAGTACTTC.

This clonotype was seen a handful of times. The V gene is TRBV20-1, the J gene TRBJ2-7; no clear D. CDR1 is DFQATT and CDR2 is SNEGSKA in the germline V gene (reference sequence). This CDR3 is built from 13 residues. V shed 6 bases and J shed 3 bases, with 15 bases lying between them. Here the CDR3 DNA reads TGCAGTGCCCAGTCGGACGGAATCTACGAGCAGTACTTC. Translating gives CSAQSDGIYEQYF.

The J gene is TRBJ2-7, the V gene TRBV5-1, with TRBD1 identical over 9 bases. This CDR3 is built from 15 residues. Germline CDR1 is SGHRS and CDR2 is YFSETQ. J was trimmed by 0 bases and V by 3 bases; bases with no gene match: 4. Written as DNA, the CDR3 is TGCGCCAGCAGCTGGGACAGGGCGAGCTCCTACGAGCAGTACTTC. Protein sequence: CASSWDRASSYEQYF. Drawing the rest from reference TRBV5-1 and TRBJ2-7, the complete variable domain is KAGVTQTPRYLIKTRGQQVTLSCSPISGHRSVSWYQQTPGQGLQFLFEYFSETQRNKGNFPGRFSGRQFSNSRSEMNVSTLELGDSALYLCASSWDRASSYEQYFGPGTRLTVT.

V usage is TRBV3-1 and J usage is TRBJ2-3, with 11 bases that match TRBD2. The CDR3 length is 16 residues. V lost 4 bases to trimming and J lost 2 bases; unmatched junction nucleotides: 5. Germline values: CDR1 LGHDT, CDR2 YNNKEL (reference sequence). CDR3 loop: CASSPVAGGPTDTQYF. CDR3 bases: TGTGCCAGCAGCCCGGTAGCGGGGGGGCCCACAGATACGCAGTATTTT.

The CDR3 here is CASSGEGVLYGYTF. The CDR3 DNA reads as TGTGCCAGCAGCGGGGAGGGGGTACTTTATGGCTACACCTTC. The V call is TRBV9, the J call TRBJ1-2, with D possibly being TRBD1 (6 bases). Germline CDR1 reads SGDLS; CDR2 reads YYNGEE. The V gene lost 3 bases and the J gene lost 5 bases, with 14 bases spanning the gap. CDR3 length: 14 residues.

This clonotype has a count of ten or more. The rearrangement links TRBV29-1 to TRBJ2-2; 7 positions agree with TRBD2. V trimming: 7 bases; J trimming: 0 bases; junction bases outside the gene matches: 5. CDR1 and CDR2 (germline): SQVTM, ANQGSEA. This CDR3 is 14 amino acids long. CDR3 amino acids: CSAASGSNTGELFF. DNA of the CDR3: TGCAGCGCCGCTAGCGGCTCGAACACCGGGGAGCTGTTTTTT.

This clonotype came up many times. CDR3 sequence reads: CASSLEALRQGSGYTF. The DNA of the CDR3 is TGTGCCAGCAGCTTAGAGGCGCTAAGGCAGGGGTCTGGCTACACCTTC. The chain has TRBV7-8 and TRBJ1-2; D may be TRBD1 (6 bases). Germline V gene data show CDR1 as SGHVS and CDR2 as FQNEAQ. The CDR3 consists of 16 residues. V gave up 1 base and J gave up 7 bases, with 19 bases separating them.

V usage is TRBV5-1 and J usage is TRBJ2-1, with 9 bases identical to TRBD1. V shed 4 bases and J 4 bases; nucleotides not matched to a gene: 9. The length of the CDR3 is 16 residues. Germline V gives CDR1 SGHRS, CDR2 YFSETQ. The CDR3 coding sequence is TGCGCCAGCAGCGAAGGACAGGGGATGCGTTACAATGAGCAGTTCTTC. It encodes CASSEGQGMRYNEQFF. Full variable domain (rest looked up from reference TRBV5-1 and TRBJ2-1): KAGVTQTPRYLIKTRGQQVTLSCSPISGHRSVSWYQQTPGQGLQFLFEYFSETQRNKGNFPGRFSGRQFSNSRSEMNVSTLELGDSALYLCASSEGQGMRYNEQFFGPGTRLTVL.